This T cell receptor beta chain is from a study of T cell responses to AZD1222 COVID-19 vaccine. Produced via immunoSEQ multiplex PCR; TCRdb's table is partial and in-frame only. Among more than 75,000 clones listed, around 89% were seen once. The sequence was collected from an adult in good health. The specimen comprised peripheral blood, sampled on day 0 of AZD1222 vaccination.

The CDR3 here is CASSDSRGSVDTQYF. Written as DNA, the CDR3 is TGTGCCAGCAGTGACTCGAGGGGCAGCGTAGATACGCAGTATTTT. The chain uses TRBV6-4 and TRBJ2-3; D assignment may be TRBD1 or TRBD2 (5 bases each). V dropped 0 bases and J dropped 5 bases, with 12 bases sitting between them. CDR1 is MRHNA and CDR2 is SNTAGT in the germline V gene. The CDR3 loop spans 15 amino acids.